This T cell receptor beta chain was identified during a study of naive and memory T cell subsets. The study, taken as a whole, reports: Potentially, T cell activation and differentiation skew this RNA-based measurement.

As to this clonotype: Antigen specificity is unknown.

Amplification of ligated cDNA took four PCR rounds with SP2 and nested alpha and beta constant primers. Blood and skin TCR RNA was reverse transcribed with alpha and beta constant primers. TCRdb fed the 5' RACE reads into MiXCR, producing one record per CDR3 protein. There are around 56,000 distinct CDR3 sequences in the sample; 6.5% to 8.5% occur only once, and around a tenth lies in the top ten. CDR1 and CDR2 (germline): SGHRS, YFSETQ. V lost 2 bases to trimming and J lost 0 bases, with 14 bases between them. This CDR3 region has 16 residues. TCR cDNA received a 3' ligated oligonucleotide that carried a UMI. RNA was extracted from 2 to 3 ml of whole blood of healthy adults. Input was about 1 to 1,100 ng of DNase-treated total RNA without cell sorting.

The TCR comes from a female donor in good health. The rearrangement links TRBV5-1 to TRBJ2-5; TRBD2 might be the D (6 bases). This CDR3 is CASSFLSGGHQETQYF. In nucleotides, the CDR3 is TGCGCCAGCAGCTTTCTCTCCGGGGGACACCAAGAGACCCAGTACTTC. Using reference TRBV5-1 and TRBJ2-5 for the parts outside the CDR3, the full variable domain is KAGVTQTPRYLIKTRGQQVTLSCSPISGHRSVSWYQQTPGQGLQFLFEYFSETQRNKGNFPGRFSGRQFSNSRSEMNVSTLELGDSALYLCASSFLSGGHQETQYFGPGTRLLVL.